These 8 T cell receptor beta chains came from one sample sequenced in a study of CD8 T cells in ankylosing spondylitis. TCRdb fed the 5' RACE reads into MiXCR, producing one record per CDR3 protein. The sample holds fewer than 400,000 distinct CDR3 sequences, under 15% seen once. Sequenced sample: blood, either unsorted or a sorted T cell fraction (not recorded which). These TCRs come from a male donor with ankylosing spondylitis or in good health (not recorded which).

The CDR3 DNA reads TGCAGCGTTGTTGAGACAGAGGTATGGTTCTTC. Amino acid sequence: CSVVETEVWFF. The rearrangement uses TRBV29-1 and TRBJ2-1, with a weak D call TRBD1 (5 bases). Per the germline V gene, CDR1 is SQVTM and CDR2 is ANQGSEA. There are 11 residues in the CDR3. Trimming cost V 4 bases and J 15 bases, with 16 bases left between them.

This clonotype was found a few times. This sequence joins TRBV12-3 or TRBV12-4 and TRBJ2-2; 11 bases line up with TRBD2. This CDR3 contains 17 residues. With V trimmed by 6 bases and J by 3 bases, 9 bases remained unmatched. CDR3 loop: CASRSSGTSGYTGELFF. The CDR3 DNA follows: TGTGCCAGCAGAAGCTCTGGGACTAGCGGCTACACCGGGGAGCTGTTTTTT.

This clonotype was recorded a few times. The chain is built from TRBV7-2 and TRBJ2-3, with TRBD2 identical over 9 bases. The CDR3 has 15 residues. Germline CDR1 reads SGHTA; CDR2 reads FQGNSA. V was clipped by 5 bases and J by 2 bases; unmatched bases: 5. The DNA for the CDR3 is TGTGCCAGCAGCCGGAGCGGGGGGAACACAGATACGCAGTATTTT. It encodes CASSRSGGNTDTQYF.

This clonotype was counted between two and nine times. The chain joins TRBV3-1 to TRBJ2-1; TRBD1 or TRBD2 may be the D gene (5 bases each). Germline V lookup: CDR1 LGHDT, CDR2 YNNKEL (reference sequence). This CDR3 region has 13 residues. With 8 bases removed from V and 6 bases from J, the gap between germline ends came to 14 bases. DNA of the CDR3: TGTGCCAGCTCCGGGGCGGCCCCCAATGAGCAGTTCTTC. Translating gives CASSGAAPNEQFF.

The CDR3 DNA reads as TGTGCCAGCAGCCAAGGATGGGGTGGGAGTACAACAGATACGCAGTATTTT. Amino acid sequence: CASSQGWGGSTTDTQYF. The rearrangement uses TRBV14 and TRBJ2-3, with a possible D match to TRBD2 (5 bases). The CDR3 length is 17 residues. CDR1 is SGHDN and CDR2 is FVKESK in the germline V gene. V lost 1 base, J lost 3 bases, and 17 bases lay in between.

V and J are TRBV7-2 and TRBJ2-5; the D gene is possibly TRBD2 (5 bases). The CDR3 length is 13 residues. Germline values: CDR1 SGHTA, CDR2 FQGNSA. Trimming removed 3 bases at V and 3 bases at J, with 8 bases between. CDR3 bases: TGTGCCAGCAGCTTTCGGCGGGAAGAGACCCAGTACTTC. Encoded protein: CASSFRREETQYF.

The chain has TRBV10-3 and TRBJ2-4, with D possibly matching TRBD2 (6 bases). The CDR3 runs 15 residues. Trimming shortened V by 8 bases and J by 12 bases, and 26 bases separated the two germline ends. Per the germline V gene, CDR1 is ENHRY and CDR2 is SYGVKD. For the CDR3, the DNA is TGTGCCATCCAACTGTGGAGGGGAGTTTATCAGGGTCAGTACTTC. Protein sequence: CAIQLWRGVYQGQYF.

This clonotype was detected only a few times. The chain recombines TRBV30 with TRBJ1-3, with 9 bases lining up with TRBD1. Germline lookup yields CDR1 GTSNPN and CDR2 SVGIG (reference sequence). The length of the CDR3 is 15 residues. The V gene end was trimmed by 3 bases and the J gene end by 4 bases; junction bases not matched to a gene: 7. This chain's CDR3 is CAWRAYRGQGNTIYF. The CDR3 coding sequence is TGTGCCTGGAGGGCCTACAGGGGGCAAGGAAACACCATATATTTT.